The clone carrying this TCR beta chain was seen many times. Its specificity is unknown. The source of the sample is a study of regulatory T cells in long-lasting Graves disease. Findings of the study overall: Under persistent disease, TRBV28, TRBJ1-2 and TRBJ2-5 were used preferentially. Only peripheral blood was studied, not thyroid tissue.

TCR beta libraries were built with iRepertoire HTBI primers and Arm-PCR of CDR3 regions. TCRdb fed the multiplex PCR reads into MiXCR, producing one record per CDR3 protein. The table lists about 620,000 distinct CDR3 sequences, roughly 15% of them singletons, with 18% in the top ten. Time point noted: newly diagnosed GD, antithyroid drugs for less than 3 months. Extracted PBMC RNA gave rise to the TCR library. Germline V gene data show CDR1 as SGHAT and CDR2 as FQNNGV. The V and J ends lost 6 bases and 4 bases, in that order; junction bases with no gene match: 6. There are 15 residues in the CDR3. These data were likewise used in another study, on T cells in Graves' hyperthyroidism and ophthalmopathy. As that study records: Thyroid ultrasound, orbital computed tomography, clinical symptoms, and serum thyroxine and TRAb underpinned diagnoses.

V is TRBV11-2 and J is TRBJ2-2; the match to TRBD1 covers 9 bases. The sequence came from a woman aged 30 to 39 with Graves disease. The sequenced sample was peripheral blood mononuclear cells (PBMCs), obtained at new diagnosis, from a patient treated with antithyroid drugs. CDR3 in amino acids: CASSWGTGSTGELFF. For the CDR3, the DNA is TGTGCCAGCAGTTGGGGGACAGGGAGCACCGGGGAGCTGTTTTTT.